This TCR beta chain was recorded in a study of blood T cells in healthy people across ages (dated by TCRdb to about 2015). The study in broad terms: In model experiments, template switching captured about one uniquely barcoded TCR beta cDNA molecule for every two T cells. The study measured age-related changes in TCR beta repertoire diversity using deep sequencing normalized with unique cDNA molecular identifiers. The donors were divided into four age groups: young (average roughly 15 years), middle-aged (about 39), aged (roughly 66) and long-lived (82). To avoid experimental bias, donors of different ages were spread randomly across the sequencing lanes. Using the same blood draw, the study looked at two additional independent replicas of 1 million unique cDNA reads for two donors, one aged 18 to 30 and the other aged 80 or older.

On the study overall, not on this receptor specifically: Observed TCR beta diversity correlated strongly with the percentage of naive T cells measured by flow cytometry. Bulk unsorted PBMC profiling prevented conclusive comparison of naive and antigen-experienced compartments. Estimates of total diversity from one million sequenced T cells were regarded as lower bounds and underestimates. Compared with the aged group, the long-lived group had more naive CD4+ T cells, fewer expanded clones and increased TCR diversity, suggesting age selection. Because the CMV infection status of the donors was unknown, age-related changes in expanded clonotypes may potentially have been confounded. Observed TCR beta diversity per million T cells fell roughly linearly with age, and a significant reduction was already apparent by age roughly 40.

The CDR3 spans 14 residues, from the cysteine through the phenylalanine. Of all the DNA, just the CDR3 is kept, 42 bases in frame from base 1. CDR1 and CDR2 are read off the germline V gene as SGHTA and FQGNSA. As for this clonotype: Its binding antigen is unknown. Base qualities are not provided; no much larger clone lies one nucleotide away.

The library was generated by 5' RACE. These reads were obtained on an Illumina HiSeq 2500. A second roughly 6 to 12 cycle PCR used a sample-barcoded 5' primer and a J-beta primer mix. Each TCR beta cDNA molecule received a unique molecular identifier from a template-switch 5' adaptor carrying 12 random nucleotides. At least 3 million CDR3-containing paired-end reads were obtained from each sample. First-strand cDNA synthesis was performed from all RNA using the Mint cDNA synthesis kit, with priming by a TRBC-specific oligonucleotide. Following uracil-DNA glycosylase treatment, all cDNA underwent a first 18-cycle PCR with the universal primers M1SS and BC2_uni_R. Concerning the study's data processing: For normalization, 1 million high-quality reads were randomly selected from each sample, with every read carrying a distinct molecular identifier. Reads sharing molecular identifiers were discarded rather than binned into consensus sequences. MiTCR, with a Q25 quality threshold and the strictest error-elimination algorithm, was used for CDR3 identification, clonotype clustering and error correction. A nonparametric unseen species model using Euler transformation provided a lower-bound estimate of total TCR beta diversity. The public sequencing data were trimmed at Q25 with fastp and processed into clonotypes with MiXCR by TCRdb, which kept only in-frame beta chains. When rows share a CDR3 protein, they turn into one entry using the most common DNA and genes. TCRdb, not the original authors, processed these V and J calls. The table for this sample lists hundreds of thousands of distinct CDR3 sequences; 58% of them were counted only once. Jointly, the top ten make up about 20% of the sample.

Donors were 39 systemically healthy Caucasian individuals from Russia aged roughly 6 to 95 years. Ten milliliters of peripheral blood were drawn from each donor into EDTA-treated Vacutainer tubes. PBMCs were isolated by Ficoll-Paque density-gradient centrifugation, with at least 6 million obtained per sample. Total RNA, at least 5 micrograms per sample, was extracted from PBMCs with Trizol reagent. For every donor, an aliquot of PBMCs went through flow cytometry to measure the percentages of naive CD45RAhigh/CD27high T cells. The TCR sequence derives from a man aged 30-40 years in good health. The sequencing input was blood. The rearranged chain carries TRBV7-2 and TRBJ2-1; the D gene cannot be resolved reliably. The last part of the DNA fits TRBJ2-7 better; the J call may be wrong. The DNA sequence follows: TGTGCCAGCAGCCAAAGACTCGGTCGCGACGAGCAGTACTTC. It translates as CASSQRLGRDEQYF.